These 14 T cell receptor beta chains were sequenced from one sample in a study of blood T cell repertoires in COVID-19. Libraries were prepared by immunoSEQ multiplex PCR; TCRdb keeps only in-frame clonotypes and omits some of them. The table lists over 200,000 clones, about 90% of them singletons. The sample consisted of peripheral blood. The source of these receptors is a man aged 40-49 years with active or convalescent COVID-19.

This chain joins TRBV7-8 and TRBJ2-1; the match to TRBD2 covers 8 bases. The CDR3 sequence is 16 residues long. V lost 1 base, J lost 0 bases, and 2 bases stayed unmatched. Germline V CDR1 and CDR2: SGHVS, FQNEAQ. This chain's CDR3 is CASSLEAGDSYNEQFF. DNA for the CDR3: TGTGCCAGCAGCTTAGAAGCGGGAGACTCCTACAATGAGCAGTTCTTC.

The J gene is TRBJ2-7, the V gene TRBV2; TRBD1 is a possible D gene (5 bases). The CDR3 is made up of 14 amino acids. V gave up 1 base and J gave up 6 bases, with 13 bases separating them. Germline-derived CDR1 and CDR2 are SNHLY and FYNNEI. The CDR3 sequence is CASSEEGWRPEQYF. The CDR3 DNA reads as TGTGCCAGCAGTGAAGAGGGGTGGCGCCCCGAGCAGTACTTC.

The rearrangement links TRBV7-3 to TRBJ1-5; TRBD1 agrees at 7 bases. The CDR3 sequence is 17 residues long. V lost 4 bases, J lost 2 bases, and 11 bases stayed unmatched. The germline CDR1 and CDR2 sequences are SGHTA and FQGTGA. Here the CDR3 reads CASSSTGTEDGNQPQHF. The CDR3 nucleotides are TGTGCCAGCAGCTCCACCGGGACAGAGGACGGCAATCAGCCCCAGCATTTT.

The CDR3 loop reads CASSMLAAGELFF. The CDR3, as DNA: TGTGCCAGTAGCATGCTAGCCGCCGGGGAGCTGTTTTTT. This chain connects TRBV19 to TRBJ2-2; TRBD2 is a possible D gene (5 bases). The CDR3 contains 13 residues. Trimming pared 6 bases from V and 6 bases from J, leaving 11 bases between. Germline V gene lookup returns CDR1 LNHDA and CDR2 SQIVND (reference sequence).

The chain has TRBV2 and TRBJ2-7; possibly TRBD1 for D (6 bases). The germline gives CDR1 SNHLY, CDR2 FYNNEI. The CDR3 is 15 residues long. Trimming took off 2 bases at V and 5 bases at J, with 16 bases between the two ends. DNA of the CDR3: TGTGCCAGCAGTGAATTTCCAGGGGCGGAGAACGAGCAGTACTTC. This gives the protein CASSEFPGAENEQYF.

V and J are TRBV21-1 and TRBJ2-1; the table's D gene call, TRBD2, was not cross checked with the DNA. TRBV21-1 corresponds to a pseudogene. CDR3 size: 17 residues. For the CDR3, the DNA is TGTGCCAGCAGCAAAGGGGTCCGGGGGATTCCTGGTATAGCGCAGTTCTTC. As protein: CASSKGVRGIPGIAQFF.

The chain recombines TRBV5-8 with TRBJ1-1, with D perhaps TRBD1 (6 bases). CDR3 length: 13 residues. Germline CDR1 and CDR2: SGHTS and YDEGEE. Trimming cost V 4 bases and J 8 bases, with 15 bases left between them. For the CDR3, the DNA is TGTGCCAGCAGCATCCTAGGGGGGGGCGAAGCTTTCTTT. Translating gives CASSILGGGEAFF. Combining the CDR3 with reference TRBV5-8 and TRBJ1-1 gives the whole variable domain EAGVTQSPTHLIKTRGQQATLRCSPISGHTSVYWYQQALGLGLQFLLWYDEGEERNRGNFPPRFSGRQFPNYSSELNVNALELEDSALYLCASSILGGGEAFFGQGTRLTVV.

The chain has TRBV5-1 and TRBJ2-5; D uncertain. Germline loops: CDR1 SGHRS, CDR2 YFSETQ. This CDR3 is 12 amino acids long. Trimming removed 2 bases at V and 5 bases at J, with 7 bases between. The DNA of the CDR3 is TGCGCCAGCAGCTTAAACACCGAGACCCAGTACTTC. It specifies CASSLNTETQYF.

The chain employs TRBV18 and TRBJ1-1; D is perhaps TRBD1 (5 bases). Germline V gene lookup returns CDR1 KGHSH and CDR2 LQKENI. This CDR3 is 15 amino acids long. Trimming pared 3 bases from V and 2 bases from J, leaving 13 bases between. The CDR3 DNA follows: TGTGCCAGCTCACCCTCGACAGACTTCAACACTGAAGCTTTCTTT. Protein product: CASSPSTDFNTEAFF.

The rearrangement joins TRBV28 to TRBJ1-1; the match to TRBD1 covers 10 bases. The CDR3 totals 14 residues. From germline, CDR1 is MDHEN and CDR2 SYDVKM. V was pared by 6 bases and J by 11 bases, with 12 bases of the junction left unmatched. DNA for the CDR3: TGTGCCAGCAGGGGGGACAGGGGCGCCCGGAGGGCTTTCTTT. It is translated as CASRGDRGARRAFF.

The CDR3 loop reads CASSRSRNYGYTF. The DNA for the CDR3 is TGTGCCAGTAGTAGATCCAGGAACTATGGCTACACCTTC. The V call is TRBV19, the J call TRBJ1-2; D remains unclear. V lost 4 bases and J 2 bases, leaving 8 bases between the germline ends. The CDR3 is made up of 13 amino acids. Looked up from germline, CDR1 is LNHDA and CDR2 is SQIVND (reference sequence).

The chain links TRBV7-2 to TRBJ1-4, with D unclear. V shed 5 bases and J shed 5 bases, with 12 bases lying between them. Germline CDR1 SGHTA, CDR2 FQGNSA. The CDR3 is 14 amino acids. This chain's CDR3 is CASSPEYLNEKLFF. Here the CDR3 DNA reads TGTGCCAGCAGCCCCGAGTACTTGAATGAAAAACTGTTTTTT.

The chain recombines TRBV20-1 with TRBJ1-2; a weak D match, TRBD1 (5 bases). The V gene's germline CDR1 is DFQATT and CDR2 SNEGSKA (reference sequence). CDR3 length: 14 amino acids. Between the trimmed V and J ends, which lost 3 bases and 5 bases, there was a span of 16 bases. The CDR3 region is CSASGAGNDYGYTF. The CDR3 DNA sequence: TGCAGTGCTAGTGGGGCAGGGAACGATTATGGCTACACCTTC.

The chain couples TRBV11-3 to TRBJ2-1, with 7 bases that match TRBD2. CDR3 length: 14 amino acids. The V gene end was trimmed by 1 base and the J gene end by 8 bases; junction bases not matched to a gene: 5. Germline CDR1 is SGHNT and CDR2 is YENEEA. The CDR3 reads CASSLGEGRDEQFF. The CDR3 nucleotides read TGTGCCAGCAGCTTAGGGGAGGGCCGGGATGAGCAGTTCTTC.